The 14 T cell receptor beta chains given below trace back to one sample, sequenced in a study of blood T cell repertoires in COVID-19. Repertoires were generated with immunoSEQ multiplex PCR, while TCRdb's copy carries only in-frame clones and drops some. The profile shows under 350,000 clones, under 90% of them singletons. Sequenced material: peripheral blood. These receptor sequences come from a woman under 40 with COVID-19, enrolled during active disease.

The rearrangement links TRBV28 to TRBJ2-6, with TRBD1 matching 7 bases. The CDR3 is made up of 16 amino acids. From germline, CDR1 is MDHEN and CDR2 SYDVKM. Germline trimming cut 2 bases from V and 2 bases from J; bases unmatched to any gene: 3. The chain's CDR3 is CASSLGQGAGANVLTF. The CDR3 DNA sequence: TGTGCCAGCAGTTTAGGTCAGGGGGCTGGGGCCAACGTCCTGACTTTC. The full variable domain, its missing parts supplied by reference TRBV28 and TRBJ2-6, is DVKVTQSSRYLVKRTGEKVFLECVQDMDHENMFWYRQDPGLGLRLIYFSYDVKMKEKGDIPEGYSVSREKKERFSLILESASTNQTSMYLCASSLGQGAGANVLTFGAGSRLTVL.

The genes are TRBV5-1 and TRBJ2-1; 7 bases agree with TRBD1. This CDR3 is built from 13 residues. J gave up 2 bases and V 5 bases, and 1 base lay outside the gene matches. Germline assignment: CDR1 SGHRS and CDR2 YFSETQ. CDR3 in DNA: TGCGCCAGCAGGGACAGGACCTACAATGAGCAGTTCTTC. Translation gives CASRDRTYNEQFF.

This chain connects TRBV3-1 (or the pseudogene TRBV3-2) to TRBJ2-1, with 10 bases matching TRBD2. Looked up from germline, CDR1 is LGHDT and CDR2 is YNNKEL (reference sequence). CDR3 length: 18 residues. V was clipped by 5 bases and J by 0 bases; unmatched bases: 10. The CDR3 region is CASSGASGGRSSYNEQFF. The CDR3 DNA sequence: TGTGCCAGCAGCGGAGCTAGCGGGGGTCGAAGCTCCTACAATGAGCAGTTCTTC.

The CDR3 nucleotides read TGTGCCACACTGACAGGGGGCGTCTATTCGGGTGGCTACACCTTC. It specifies CATLTGGVYSGGYTF. This chain uses TRBV28 with TRBJ1-2, with TRBD1 matching 10 bases. The CDR3 is 15 residues long. The germline V gene encodes CDR1 MDHEN and CDR2 SYDVKM. J was trimmed by 7 bases and V by 10 bases; bases with no gene match: 15.

J is TRBJ2-3 and V is TRBV5-1; D is unresolved. V gave up 0 bases and J gave up 2 bases, with 10 bases separating them. There are 15 residues in the CDR3. The germline CDR1 and CDR2 sequences are SGHRS and YFSETQ. The CDR3 bases are TGCGCCAGCAGCTTGGTAGATGGGCTCACAGATACGCAGTATTTT. Translation gives CASSLVDGLTDTQYF.

V and J are TRBV9 and TRBJ2-2; D uncertain. This CDR3 has 12 residues. V was shortened by 4 bases and J by 6 bases, with 7 bases between the two germline ends. The V gene's germline CDR1 is SGDLS and CDR2 YYNGEE. The CDR3 DNA is TGTGCCAGCAGCTACCAGGCCGGGGAGCTGTTTTTT. It specifies CASSYQAGELFF.

The chain uses TRBV6-5 and TRBJ2-1; tentative D call: TRBD2 (6 bases). Germline-derived CDR1 and CDR2 are MNHEY and SVGAGI. The V end was cut by 9 bases, the J end by 7 bases, with 13 bases between. There are 12 residues in the CDR3. CDR3 in amino acids: CASAGGLNEQFF. The CDR3 DNA follows: TGTGCCAGTGCTGGAGGGTTGAATGAGCAGTTCTTC.

The chain uses TRBV6-6 and TRBJ1-1, with 7 bases fitting TRBD1. This CDR3 contains 15 residues. CDR1 and CDR2 from the germline V gene are MNHNY and SVGAGI (reference sequence). J lost 0 bases, V lost 5 bases, and 6 bases had no gene match. The CDR3 sequence is CASSLGQLMNTEAFF. CDR3 DNA: TGTGCCAGCAGTCTGGGACAGCTAATGAACACTGAAGCTTTCTTT.

J is TRBJ1-6 and V is TRBV30; D is unclear. The CDR3 consists of 13 residues. V lost 1 base and J lost 6, with 7 bases in between. Germline CDR1 is GTSNPN and CDR2 is SVGIG (reference sequence). The CDR3 DNA is TGTGCCTGGAGTGGACACGGTAATTCACCCCTCCACTTT. Its protein is CAWSGHGNSPLHF.

This clone was counted a few times. J is TRBJ1-1 and V is TRBV6-4; no clear D. With 2 bases removed from V and 4 bases from J, the gap between germline ends came to 11 bases. CDR1 is MRHNA and CDR2 is SNTAGT in the germline V gene. This CDR3 has 14 residues. The CDR3 reads CASSDGSEGTEAFF. The CDR3 DNA reads as TGTGCCAGCAGTGACGGCAGTGAGGGCACTGAAGCTTTCTTT.

The chain is built from TRBV28 and TRBJ1-1; 8 bases fit TRBD1. CDR3 size: 17 residues. V shed 5 bases and J 0 bases; nucleotides not matched to a gene: 11. Germline loops: CDR1 MDHEN, CDR2 SYDVKM. CDR3 sequence: CASSPWTGKPMNTEAFF. CDR3 nucleotides: TGTGCCAGCAGTCCCTGGACAGGGAAGCCCATGAACACTGAAGCTTTCTTT.

This clone was detected once. J is TRBJ2-7 and V is TRBV4-1; D is unclear. The CDR3 is made up of 14 amino acids. With 0 bases removed from V and 4 bases from J, the gap between germline ends came to 10 bases. Germline values: CDR1 MGHRA, CDR2 YSYEKL. The CDR3 DNA is TGCGCCAGCAGCCAAGATCCCCTAACTTACGAGCAGTACGTC. Its translation is CASSQDPLTYEQYV.

J is TRBJ1-1 and V is TRBV6-6; D uncertain. Trimming took 6 bases from V and 0 from J, leaving 17 bases between them. Germline V CDR1 and CDR2: MNHNY, SVGAGI (reference sequence). The CDR3 loop spans 16 amino acids. The CDR3 loop is CASSLPGGTMNTEAFF. The CDR3 DNA reads as TGTGCCAGCAGCCTTCCGGGAGGTACCATGAACACTGAAGCTTTCTTT.

The DNA for the CDR3 is TGTGCCAGCAGCAAGGACAGGGGGATAAGTCAGCCCCAGCATTTT. As protein: CASSKDRGISQPQHF. The genes are TRBV7-2 and TRBJ1-5; 10 bases align to TRBD1. The CDR3 contains 15 residues. With 5 bases clipped from V and 6 bases from J, the junction kept 7 bases outside the gene matches. CDR1 SGHTA and CDR2 FQGNSA come from the germline V gene.